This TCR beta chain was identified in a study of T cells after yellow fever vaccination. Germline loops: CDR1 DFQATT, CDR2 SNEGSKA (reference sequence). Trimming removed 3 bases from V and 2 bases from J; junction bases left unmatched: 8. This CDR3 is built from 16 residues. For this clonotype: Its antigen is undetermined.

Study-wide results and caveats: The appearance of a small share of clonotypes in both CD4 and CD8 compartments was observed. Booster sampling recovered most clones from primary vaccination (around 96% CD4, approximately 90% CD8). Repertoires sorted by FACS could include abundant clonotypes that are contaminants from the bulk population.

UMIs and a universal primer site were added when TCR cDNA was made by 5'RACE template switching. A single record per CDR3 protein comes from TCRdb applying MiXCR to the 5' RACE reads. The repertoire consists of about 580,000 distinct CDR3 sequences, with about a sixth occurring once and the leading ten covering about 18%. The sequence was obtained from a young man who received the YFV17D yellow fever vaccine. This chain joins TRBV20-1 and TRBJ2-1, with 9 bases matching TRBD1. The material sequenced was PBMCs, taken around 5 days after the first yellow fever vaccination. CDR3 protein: CSARSGQGHTYNEQFF. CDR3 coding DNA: TGCAGTGCTAGGTCGGGACAGGGACATACCTACAATGAGCAGTTCTTC.